These T cell receptor beta chains were read from a single sample in a study of cytomegalovirus exposure and HLA in healthy donors. The repertoire was sequenced with immunoSEQ multiplex PCR; TCRdb's copy has only in-frame clones and lacks some. The sample includes 100,000 to 120,000 clones, around 85% of them seen just once. Specimen: PBMCs. The receptors come from a woman aged 18-29 years in good health and CMV-seronegative. Each CDR3 is given with its conserved first and last residue. The D gene is left open where the match is weak. Clone size is shown for a subset of rows, as once, few, many or a class of expanded clone.

V: TRBV25-1
D: -
size: -
J: TRBJ2-7
DNA: TGTGCCAGCAGTGAGACATCAACCTACGAGCAGTACTTC
CDR3: CASSETSTYEQYF

V: TRBV28
D: -
size: once
J: TRBJ2-3
DNA: TGTGCCAGCAGTGCGGCCGGCACAGATACGCAGTATTTT
CDR3: CASSAAGTDTQYF

V: TRBV15
D: TRBD1
size: -
J: TRBJ2-5
DNA: TGTGCCACCAGCAGACAGGGGGTGGGGGAGACCCAGTACTTC
CDR3: CATSRQGVGETQYF

V: TRBV7-9
D: -
size: -
J: TRBJ1-4
DNA: TGTGCCAGCAGCCGGGGGGCAACTAATGAAAAACTGTTTTTT
CDR3: CASSRGATNEKLFF

V: TRBV29-1
D: -
size: -
J: TRBJ1-6
DNA: TGCAGCGTTGAAGATCCGGGGAATTCACCCCTCCACTTT
CDR3: CSVEDPGNSPLHF

V: TRBV27
D: TRBD2
size: -
J: TRBJ2-3
DNA: TGTGCCAGCAGTTCCGGGGGGTACACAGATACGCAGTATTTT
CDR3: CASSSGGYTDTQYF

V: TRBV7-6
D: TRBD2
size: -
J: TRBJ2-3
DNA: TGTGCCAGCAGCCGGAGACTAGCGGGGGGGCCAGATACGCAGTATTTT
CDR3: CASSRRLAGGPDTQYF

V: TRBV30
D: -
size: -
J: TRBJ1-2
DNA: TGTGCCTGGAGTGAACAGTTTAACTATGGCTACACCTTC
CDR3: CAWSEQFNYGYTF

V: TRBV6-4
D: TRBD1
size: once
J: TRBJ1-2
DNA: TGTGCCAGCAGTGGGGGACAGGGTCGCAACTATGGCTACACCTTC
CDR3: CASSGGQGRNYGYTF

V: TRBV2
D: TRBD1
size: few
J: TRBJ1-5
DNA: TGTGCCAGCAGTGATAGACAGGGTTTGCATTTT
CDR3: CASSDRQGLHF

V: TRBV6-6
D: TRBD1
size: -
J: TRBJ1-4
DNA: TGTGCCAGCAGTTACTCACCAGGGGGTGTGAATGAAAAACTGTTTTTT
CDR3: CASSYSPGGVNEKLFF

V: TRBV4-1
D: -
size: -
J: TRBJ2-7
DNA: TGCGCCAGCAGCCAACCCGTCGACGGAGGCTCCTACGAGCAGTACTTC
CDR3: CASSQPVDGGSYEQYF

V: TRBV5-4
D: -
size: -
J: TRBJ1-4
DNA: TGTGCCAGCAGCTTTCTCGGGAAGGATGAAAAACTGTTTTTT
CDR3: CASSFLGKDEKLFF

V: TRBV6-6
D: TRBD1
size: -
J: TRBJ1-2
DNA: TGTGCCAGCCGGGACAGGGGCTATGGCTACACCTTC
CDR3: CASRDRGYGYTF

V: TRBV6-5
D: -
size: -
J: TRBJ1-2
DNA: TGTGCCAGCAGTTCAGGGGTGAACTATGGCTACACCTTC
CDR3: CASSSGVNYGYTF

V: TRBV5-1
D: -
size: few
J: TRBJ1-6
DNA: TGCGCCAGCAGCTTCAACCCCCTACAACAGGGAAGCACCTATAATTCACCCCTCCACTTT
CDR3: CASSFNPLQQGSTYNSPLHF

V: TRBV29-1
D: -
size: -
J: TRBJ2-7
DNA: TGCAGCGTTGTTACAGCCGAGGGTTACGAGCAGTACTTC
CDR3: CSVVTAEGYEQYF

V: TRBV14
D: -
size: -
J: TRBJ2-3
DNA: TGTGCCAGCAGCCAAGCGTTTGAGGACACTGACACAGATACGCAGTATTTT
CDR3: CASSQAFEDTDTDTQYF

V: TRBV6-1
D: TRBD1
size: -
J: TRBJ1-2
DNA: TGTGCCAGCAGTACAGGGGCCGCTTTTAACTATGGCTACACCTTC
CDR3: CASSTGAAFNYGYTF

V: TRBV5-5
D: TRBD1
size: -
J: TRBJ1-5
DNA: TGTGCCAGCAGACTTGGGTGGGGACAGGGTGATCAGCCCCAGCATTTT
CDR3: CASRLGWGQGDQPQHF

V: TRBV9
D: -
size: once
J: TRBJ1-1
DNA: TGTGCCAGCAGCGCGAGGGGGTATGGCACTGAAGCTTTCTTT
CDR3: CASSARGYGTEAFF

V: TRBV5-1
D: -
size: -
J: TRBJ1-4
DNA: TGCGCCAGCAGCTTGGGATGGAGTGAAAAACTGTTTTTT
CDR3: CASSLGWSEKLFF

V: TRBV2
D: -
size: -
J: TRBJ1-2
DNA: TGTGCCAGCAGAGCTAGGGAGAGCGGTGGCTACACCTTC
CDR3: CASRARESGGYTF

V: TRBV10-2
D: -
size: -
J: TRBJ2-7
DNA: TGCGCCAGCAGTGAGTCAAAGCACTCCTACGAGCAGTACTTC
CDR3: CASSESKHSYEQYF

V: TRBV6-1
D: TRBD2
size: -
J: TRBJ2-7
DNA: TGTGCCAGCAGTGAAGGGGTGGGGGGGGCCTACGAGCAGTACTTC
CDR3: CASSEGVGGAYEQYF

V: TRBV15
D: -
size: -
J: TRBJ1-1
DNA: TGTGCCACCAGCGCCAGGGTATTGACTGAAGCTTTCTTT
CDR3: CATSARVLTEAFF

V: TRBV7-9
D: -
size: -
J: TRBJ1-1
DNA: TGTGCCACCGACACGAACACTGAAGCTTTCTTT
CDR3: CATDTNTEAFF

V: TRBV27
D: TRBD1
size: -
J: TRBJ1-1
DNA: TGTGCCAGCCTCTTCATCAGGGGGGCGATCACTGAAGCTTTCTTT
CDR3: CASLFIRGAITEAFF

V: TRBV7-3
D: -
size: -
J: TRBJ2-2
DNA: TGTGCCAGCAGCCCACGGGGGACTCTTAACACCGGGGAGCTGTTTTTT
CDR3: CASSPRGTLNTGELFF

V: TRBV28
D: TRBD1
size: -
J: TRBJ2-7
DNA: TGTGCCAGCAGCTTCTCCGGGACAGGGGATTACGAGCAGTACTTC
CDR3: CASSFSGTGDYEQYF

V: TRBV2
D: -
size: once
J: TRBJ1-1
DNA: TGTGCCAGCAGTTCCCAAGGGGCGGTCACTGAAGCTTTCTTT
CDR3: CASSSQGAVTEAFF

V: TRBV2
D: -
size: -
J: TRBJ2-5
DNA: TGTGCCAGCAGCCGCGCAACAGCCGGGGGGCCGGAGACCCAGTACTTC
CDR3: CASSRATAGGPETQYF

V: TRBV5-1
D: -
size: -
J: TRBJ1-1
DNA: TGCGCCAGCAGCTTGTCGGACACCTTGAACACTGAAGCTTTCTTT
CDR3: CASSLSDTLNTEAFF

V: TRBV6-5
D: -
size: -
J: TRBJ1-1
DNA: TGTGCCAGCAGTTACCACGGGGGGATGAACACTGAAGCTTTCTTT
CDR3: CASSYHGGMNTEAFF

V: TRBV19
D: -
size: -
J: TRBJ1-4
DNA: TGTGCCAGTAGTCAACAGGGTAGCCAAGAAAAACTGTTTTTT
CDR3: CASSQQGSQEKLFF

V: TRBV7-6
D: TRBD1
size: once
J: TRBJ2-1
DNA: TGTGCCAGCAGCTTAGCGGGACAGGGCCCCTACAATGAGCAGTTCTTC
CDR3: CASSLAGQGPYNEQFF

V: TRBV5-4
D: -
size: -
J: TRBJ1-3
DNA: TGTGCCAGCAGTATGGGACACCTCAGCGGAAACACCATATATTTT
CDR3: CASSMGHLSGNTIYF

V: TRBV19
D: -
size: -
J: TRBJ1-2
DNA: TGTGCCAGTAGGGAGGGGCTCGGTGGCTACACCTTC
CDR3: CASREGLGGYTF

V: TRBV9
D: TRBD1
size: -
J: TRBJ1-1
DNA: TGTGCCAGCAGCCCCCCTGGGACAGGGGGTCTGCTGAACACTGAAGCTTTCTTT
CDR3: CASSPPGTGGLLNTEAFF

V: TRBV4-1
D: -
size: -
J: TRBJ1-3
DNA: TGCGCCAGTCAGCGGGGCGGGGGGCTTGGAAACACCATATATTTT
CDR3: CASQRGGGLGNTIYF

V: TRBV4-2
D: -
size: -
J: TRBJ2-7
DNA: TGTGCCAGCAGCTCACGGACAGATACCTACGAGCAGTACTTC
CDR3: CASSSRTDTYEQYF

V: TRBV15
D: TRBD1
size: few
J: TRBJ2-7
DNA: TGTGCCACCAGCTCAGACAGGGAGTTGGCTTGGGGCTACGAGCAGTACTTC
CDR3: CATSSDRELAWGYEQYF

V: TRBV21-1
D: -
size: -
J: TRBJ1-5
DNA: TGTGCCAGCAGCTTACCCCCAGGGGCAGCCTATAGCAATCAGCCCCAGCATTTT
CDR3: CASSLPPGAAYSNQPQHF

V: TRBV5-4
D: -
size: -
J: TRBJ2-1
DNA: TGTGCCAGCAGCATCGGGGTAGCCAATGAGCAGTTCTTC
CDR3: CASSIGVANEQFF

V: TRBV7-3
D: -
size: -
J: TRBJ2-3
DNA: TGTGCCAGCAGTGGGGGGACCAGCACAGATACGCAGTATTTT
CDR3: CASSGGTSTDTQYF

V: TRBV27
D: TRBD2
size: -
J: TRBJ2-4
DNA: TGTGCCAGCAGTTTATCGGAGGCTAGCGGTTCGCTAAGGAACATTCAGTACTTC
CDR3: CASSLSEASGSLRNIQYF

V: TRBV19
D: -
size: once
J: TRBJ1-4
DNA: TGTGCCAGTACGAATAGTGGGAGAAATGAAAAACTGTTTTTT
CDR3: CASTNSGRNEKLFF

V: TRBV11-2
D: -
size: -
J: TRBJ1-2
DNA: TGTGCCAGCAGTATTAGAACGGGGGACGGCTACACCTTC
CDR3: CASSIRTGDGYTF

V: TRBV11-2
D: -
size: -
J: TRBJ1-2
DNA: TGTGCCAGCAGCTTAGGGACAAGGGCCCCTCTGGGCTACACCTTC
CDR3: CASSLGTRAPLGYTF

V: TRBV7-3
D: TRBD2
size: -
J: TRBJ2-3
DNA: TGTGCCAGCAGCCCGGGACTAGCGGGCTCAGATACGCAGTATTTT
CDR3: CASSPGLAGSDTQYF

V: TRBV10-2
D: -
size: -
J: TRBJ1-1
DNA: TGCGCCAGCAGTGAGGAGGTGGGGCAGTATGAAGCTTTCTTT
CDR3: CASSEEVGQYEAFF

V: TRBV7-9
D: -
size: -
J: TRBJ1-2
DNA: TGTGCCACCCGGAGGGAGGAGAGCTATGGCTACACCTTC
CDR3: CATRREESYGYTF